Sequencing of this T cell receptor (beta chain) was carried out in a study of blood T cell repertoires in COVID-19. Study-level information: There were acute and convalescent COVID-19 samples, and they came from the United States, Italy and Spain.

The CDR3 runs to 15 residues. Trimming took off 1 base at V and 5 bases at J, with 14 bases between the two ends. Germline V lookup: CDR1 LGHNA, CDR2 YNFKEQ. Generated by immunoSEQ multiplex PCR, the TCRdb table keeps only in-frame clones and is missing some. The sample contains nearly 40,000 clones, 80% of which appear only once. This clone was seen only a few times. J is TRBJ2-5 and V is TRBV4-2, with D possibly being TRBD2 (7 bases). The TCR originated in a man of 80 years or more with active or convalescent COVID-19. The sequenced material came from peripheral blood. This CDR3 is CASSQVVGGPETQYF. CDR3 DNA: TGTGCCAGCAGCCAAGTGGTCGGGGGGCCCGAGACCCAGTACTTC.